The rows below give T cell receptor beta chains drawn from one sample of a study of shared clonotypes between healthy human individuals. Generated by immunoSEQ multiplex PCR, the TCRdb table keeps only in-frame clones and is missing some. The data contain about 530,000 clones, around 79% of them singletons. Sequences were obtained from PBMCs. These receptors were taken from a woman aged 40 to 49 in good health. Some clones in this sample may be carry-over from other donors' samples. Both conserved end residues are part of each CDR3. Each record gives: CDR3 length, clone size, J gene, D gene, V gene, CDR3 protein, CDR3 DNA. The D gene is left open where the match is weak. Clone size is not always given. Where it is, it says once, few, many or a class for expanded clones.

len: 10
abundance: .
j_gene: TRBJ2-7
d_gene: .
v_gene: TRBV28
CDR3aa: CASSLREQYF
CDR3nt: TGTGCCAGCAGTTTGCGGGAGCAGTACTTC

len: 12
abundance: .
j_gene: TRBJ1-5
d_gene: .
v_gene: TRBV27
CDR3aa: CASSFAGQPQHF
CDR3nt: TGTGCCAGCAGTTTTGCTGGCCAGCCCCAGCATTTT

len: 14
abundance: .
j_gene: TRBJ1-4
d_gene: TRBD1
v_gene: TRBV30
CDR3aa: CAWSGLQGYEKLFF
CDR3nt: TGTGCCTGGAGTGGGTTACAGGGGTACGAAAAACTGTTTTTT

len: 14
abundance: few
j_gene: TRBJ2-5
d_gene: TRBD1
v_gene: TRBV6-5
CDR3aa: CASRRLTGRETQYF
CDR3nt: TGTGCCAGCAGACGACTGACAGGGCGAGAGACCCAGTACTTC

len: 15
abundance: .
j_gene: TRBJ2-5
d_gene: TRBD2
v_gene: TRBV6-5
CDR3aa: CASSYAGLVLETQYF
CDR3nt: TGTGCCAGCAGTTATGCGGGACTAGTCTTGGAGACCCAGTACTTC

len: 15
abundance: .
j_gene: TRBJ2-5
d_gene: .
v_gene: TRBV7-2
CDR3aa: CASSLRTSGQETQYF
CDR3nt: TGTGCCAGCAGCCTTAGAACGTCAGGGCAAGAGACCCAGTACTTC

len: 13
abundance: .
j_gene: TRBJ1-1
d_gene: .
v_gene: TRBV5-6
CDR3aa: CASSLGVGTEAFF
CDR3nt: TGTGCCAGCAGCTTGGGCGTCGGGACTGAAGCTTTCTTT

len: 13
abundance: .
j_gene: TRBJ1-4
d_gene: TRBD1
v_gene: TRBV29-1
CDR3aa: CSVSQGVAEKLFF
CDR3nt: TGCAGCGTTTCCCAGGGGGTGGCTGAAAAACTGTTTTTT

len: 18
abundance: .
j_gene: TRBJ2-1
d_gene: .
v_gene: TRBV7-9
CDR3aa: CASSFNRAGLDPLNEQFF
CDR3nt: TGTGCCAGCAGCTTTAACCGAGCTGGGCTTGACCCCCTTAATGAGCAGTTCTTC

len: 15
abundance: .
j_gene: TRBJ2-1
d_gene: TRBD1
v_gene: TRBV7-3
CDR3aa: CASSLRQGRSNEQFF
CDR3nt: TGTGCCAGCAGCTTACGACAGGGTAGGTCCAATGAGCAGTTCTTC

len: 15
abundance: .
j_gene: TRBJ1-2
d_gene: TRBD1
v_gene: TRBV5-4
CDR3aa: CASSPGTGDFYGYTF
CDR3nt: TGTGCCAGCAGCCCCGGGACAGGGGACTTCTATGGCTACACCTTC

len: 14
abundance: .
j_gene: TRBJ2-7
d_gene: .
v_gene: TRBV28
CDR3aa: CASKPGLESYEQYF
CDR3nt: TGTGCCAGCAAACCGGGGCTAGAGAGCTACGAGCAGTACTTC